This TCR beta chain derives from a study of read filtering for tumor transcriptome and immune sequencing. Bone marrow was sampled from every patient at the time of active disease. V lost 1 base and J lost 0, with 10 bases in between. This CDR3 has 14 amino acids. The germline gives CDR1 DFQATT, CDR2 SNEGSKA (reference sequence). This library used roughly 400 ng RNA and molecular barcoded adaptors spanning alpha/delta and beta/gamma chains. TCRdb processed the reads anew with MiXCR; each CDR3 protein has one entry. The data hold roughly 38,000 distinct CDR3 sequences, with around 15% observed a single time. This clonotype was found many times.

The gene calls are TRBV20-1 and TRBJ2-7; D is unresolved. Sequencing was done on a sample of a population of CD138-negative cells sorted from bone marrow. The TCR originated in a donor over 35 with multiple myeloma. The DNA for the CDR3 is TGCAGTGCTAGAGCGACGGCCCGCTCCTACGAGCAGTACTTC. Translated, it gives CSARATARSYEQYF.